The clone carrying this T cell receptor beta chain was observed a single time. CDR1 and CDR2 (germline): SGHTA, FQGNSA. The CDR3 covers 14 residues. Trimming cost V 1 base and J 7 bases, with 13 bases left between them. This entry is derived from a study of CD8 T cells in Susac syndrome. Sequencing of TCR beta was carried out in blood CD8+ and CD4+ T cells. RNA totalling roughly 0.45 to 1 ug underwent reverse transcription with random hexamers. Amplification of TCR beta CDR3 spanned 54 Vbeta and 13 Jbeta via immunoSEQ multiplex PCR. TCRdb re-derived calls from the immunoSEQ multiplex PCR reads in MiXCR, one entry per CDR3 protein. Of about 200,000 distinct CDR3 sequences listed, approximately 95% are singletons.

This clonotype was obtained from a human donor in good health. What was sequenced was CD4+ T cells from PBMCs. The chain carries TRBV7-2 and TRBJ1-1; D is perhaps TRBD1 (5 bases). The CDR3 spells CASSLEAGYFEAFF. In DNA, the CDR3 is TGTGCCAGCAGCTTAGAGGCAGGGTACTTTGAAGCTTTCTTT.